The rows below give T cell receptor beta chains drawn from one sample of a study of T cell repertoires in cytomegalovirus infection. One entry per CDR3 protein results from TCRdb running MiXCR on the reads. The sample has about 140,000 distinct CDR3 sequences, approximately 5.9% seen once. Sequences were obtained from PBMCs. These receptors came from a human donor in good health (CMV status not recorded). Some clones in this sample may be carry-over from other donors' samples. Each CDR3 is given with its conserved first and last residue. Each record gives: clone size, J gene, D gene, V gene, CDR3 DNA, CDR3 protein. D genes are given only for firm matches. Clone size is not always given. Where it is, it says once, few, many or a class for expanded clones.

many | TRBJ1-1 | NA | TRBV27 | TGTGCCAGCAGTCCTGCTGGGGTTACGGTTGAAGCTTTCTTT | CASSPAGVTVEAFF
many | TRBJ2-3 | NA | TRBV20-1 | TGCAGTGCTAGAGTCCCTAGCACAGATACGCAGTATTTT | CSARVPSTDTQYF
many | TRBJ2-7 | TRBD2 | TRBV20-1 | TGCAGTGCTAGTGCGGGGGGGCCCTACGAGCAGTACTTC | CSASAGGPYEQYF
many | TRBJ1-2 | NA | TRBV20-1 | TGCAGTGCTCCCCCCTTCGGGTCGTCGGTAATGTCTCGGGATGGCTACACCTTC | CSAPPFGSSVMSRDGYTF
many | TRBJ2-1 | NA | TRBV4-1 | TGCGCCAGCAGCCAGACCTTCAGGGCCTGGGGGCAGTTCTTC | CASSQTFRAWGQFF
few | TRBJ2-5 | NA | TRBV12-5 | TGTGCTAGTGGTTTGGGGGTTCGGGAGACCCAGTACTTC | CASGLGVRETQYF
many | TRBJ1-1 | NA | TRBV2 | TGTGCCAGCGGATCCCAGGGGAGCACTGAAGCTTTCTTT | CASGSQGSTEAFF
many | TRBJ1-6 | NA | TRBV7-8 | TGTGCCAGCAGCTTAGTTGATTCGTCATATTCACCCCTCCACTTT | CASSLVDSSYSPLHF
few | TRBJ2-3 | TRBD2 | TRBV2 | TGTGCCAGCAGGGAACTAGCGGGGGGGGCAAGAGATACGCAGTATTTT | CASRELAGGARDTQYF
many | TRBJ2-5 | TRBD2 | TRBV20-1 | TGCAGTGCAGGGCTAGCGGGGTTCCAAGAGACCCAGTACTTC | CSAGLAGFQETQYF
many | TRBJ2-7 | NA | TRBV2 | TGTGCCAGCAGTGAAAGTCTGGGGCGTACCTACGAGCAGTACTTC | CASSESLGRTYEQYF
many | TRBJ1-1 | NA | TRBV7-2 | TGTGCCAGCAGCGTAAGGACTTTCGTGAACACTGAAGCTTTCTTT | CASSVRTFVNTEAFF
few | TRBJ2-7 | NA | TRBV7-2 | TGTGCCAGCAGCTTACCGGGGACGTCCTACGAGCAGTACTTC | CASSLPGTSYEQYF
many | TRBJ1-1 | NA | TRBV7-2 | TGTGCCAGCAGCTTAATTGTCGGTCTCGGCACTGAAGCTTTCTTT | CASSLIVGLGTEAFF
many | TRBJ2-4 | NA | TRBV30 | TGTGCCTGGAGTGTAGGGGGGTCAAACATTCAGTACTTC | CAWSVGGSNIQYF
many | TRBJ2-3 | NA | TRBV3-1 | TGTGCCAGCAGCCAAGTTTCGGGGGCAGATACGCAGTATTTT | CASSQVSGADTQYF
few | TRBJ1-2 | TRBD1 | TRBV9 | TGTGCCAGCAGCGGCTCAGGGGGCTTGGATGGCTACACCTTC | CASSGSGGLDGYTF
many | TRBJ1-2 | NA | TRBV7-2 | TGTGCCAGCAGCTTAGCGGGGACAACTAACTATGGCTACACCTTC | CASSLAGTTNYGYTF
many | TRBJ2-3 | NA | TRBV20-1 | TGCAGTGCTAGAGATCTGACATACACAGATACGCAGTATTTT | CSARDLTYTDTQYF
NA | TRBJ1-1 | NA | TRBV29-1 | TGCAGCGCCGCCGGGGGAATAACGAACACTGAAGCTTTCTTT | CSAAGGITNTEAFF
many | TRBJ2-1 | TRBD2 | TRBV14 | TGTGCCAGCAGCCCACTAGCGGGGGGCCGAGAGCAGTTCTTC | CASSPLAGGREQFF
many | TRBJ1-5 | NA | TRBV7-2 | TGTGCCAGCAGCCCGGTAGGGAGCCCGCCCCAGCATTTT | CASSPVGSPPQHF
NA | TRBJ1-5 | NA | TRBV19 | TGTGCCAGTAGTATTTTTCCCCCGGGACAACTCCAGCATTTT | CASSIFPPGQLQHF
few | TRBJ2-1 | TRBD2 | TRBV5-6 | TGTGCCAGCAGTCCCCCGGGACTAGCGGGGGGAATCTCCTACAATGAGCAGTTCTTC | CASSPPGLAGGISYNEQFF
NA | TRBJ1-5 | TRBD1 | TRBV7-2 | TGTGCCAGCAGCAACTCAATACCACAGGGGGCGAGCAATCAGCCCCAGCATTTT | CASSNSIPQGASNQPQHF
NA | TRBJ1-2 | TRBD1 | TRBV12-3/TRBV12-4 | TGTGCCAGCGGCGACAGGGATGTAGGTGGCTACACCTTC | CASGDRDVGGYTF
many | TRBJ1-1 | TRBD1 | TRBV7-2 | TGTGCCAGCAGCTTAGTCCAGGGGGGTGAAGCTTTCTTT | CASSLVQGGEAFF
NA | TRBJ2-7 | TRBD1 | TRBV2 | TGTGCCAGCAGTGAAGGGGACAGTTTTTACGAGCAGTACTTC | CASSEGDSFYEQYF